This T cell receptor beta chain derives from a study of T cell repertoires in cytomegalovirus infection. MiXCR, applied by TCRdb to the reads, yields one record per CDR3 protein. The sample has some 480,000 distinct CDR3 sequences, more than 30% seen once; the top ten hold about a sixth. Germline values: CDR1 SGHDT, CDR2 YYEEEE. This CDR3 spans 16 amino acids. With V trimmed by 3 bases and J by 4 bases, 9 bases remained unmatched. This clonotype showed up just a few times. The antigen is unknown. Findings of the study overall: People with CMV and the relevant HLA were identified by cumulative public TCR beta family frequency.

This clonotype was sampled from a human donor in good health (CMV status not recorded). Some clones in this sample may be carry-over from other donors' samples. The sample here was cultured PBMCs, taken from culture after CMV antigen stimulation. The V and J genes are TRBV5-6 and TRBJ2-3; TRBD2 matches at 9 bases. CDR3 residues: CASSWVKAGGADTQYF. The CDR3 DNA reads TGTGCCAGCAGCTGGGTCAAAGCGGGAGGAGCAGATACGCAGTATTTT.